The 5 T cell receptor beta chains presented below share a single source sample, sequenced in a study of cytomegalovirus exposure and HLA in healthy donors. PCR amplification relied on 60 Vbeta primers (plus 13 Jbeta primers). Repertoires were generated with immunoSEQ multiplex PCR, while TCRdb's copy carries only in-frame clones and drops some. The sample shows about 130,000 clones, 83% of them seen only once. What was sequenced was PBMCs. These receptors originate from a woman aged 40-49 years in good health and CMV-seropositive.

The genes are TRBV28 and TRBJ1-5, with D unclear. V dropped 6 bases and J dropped 6 bases, with 15 bases sitting between them. Germline V gene lookup returns CDR1 MDHEN and CDR2 SYDVKM. This CDR3 comprises 14 residues. CDR3 sequence: CASSPPGFSQPQHF. CDR3 DNA sequence: TGTGCCAGCAGCCCCCCGGGTTTCTCTCAGCCCCAGCATTTT.

This rearrangement joins TRBV5-1 to TRBJ2-4, with 9 bases fitting TRBD1. The trim removed 4 bases at V and 0 bases at J, leaving 11 bases unmatched. This CDR3 region has 18 residues. CDR1 is SGHRS and CDR2 is YFSETQ in the germline V gene. The CDR3 DNA follows: TGCGCCAGCAGCCCCGGGACAGGGCAATTACTAGCCAAAAACATTCAGTACTTC. Protein sequence: CASSPGTGQLLAKNIQYF.

The count of this clone is one. This chain connects TRBV23-1 to TRBJ1-2, with a possible D match to TRBD1 (5 bases). TRBV23-1 is assigned to the ORF class and has an uncertain function. CDR3 size: 12 residues. With 7 bases removed from V and 3 bases from J, the gap between germline ends came to 9 bases. The CDR3 coding sequence is TGCGCCAGCACGTTAGGGGACTATGGCTACACCTTC. Translating gives CASTLGDYGYTF.

The gene calls are TRBV11-3 and TRBJ2-1; TRBD1 matches 10 bases. Germline V CDR1 and CDR2: SGHNT, YENEEA. CDR3 size: 15 residues. Unmatched junction bases numbered 4, after V lost 4 bases and J lost 4 bases. CDR3 DNA sequence: TGTGCCAGCAGCTCCCCGGGACAGGGGTACAATGAGCAGTTCTTC. This translates into CASSSPGQGYNEQFF.

The chain recombines TRBV7-8 with TRBJ2-7; TRBD2 aligns across 8 bases. Germline V gives CDR1 SGHVS, CDR2 FQNEAQ. The CDR3 is 16 amino acids. V gave up 5 bases and J gave up 1 base; unmatched junction bases: 10. CDR3 amino acids: CASSEEAGLGSYEQYF. In nucleotides, the CDR3 is TGTGCCAGCAGCGAGGAGGCGGGACTAGGGTCCTACGAGCAGTACTTC.